This T cell receptor beta chain stems from a study of shared clonotypes between healthy human individuals. Clones were sequenced by immunoSEQ multiplex PCR, and TCRdb holds only the in-frame ones, with some missing. The table records some 1,900,000 clones, just under 95% of them present only once. Germline lookup yields CDR1 MNHNS and CDR2 SASEGT. This CDR3 has 14 residues. Trimming pared 2 bases from V and 3 bases from J, leaving 11 bases between. Naivety among CD8 cells was defined by CD45RO negativity and positive CCR7 selection, thereby excluding terminally differentiated effector memory CD45RA+ cells. Of note for this clone: Different DNA sequences within this sample yield the same CDR3.

The receptor comes from a man younger than 35 in good health. Sequenced: naive CD8+ T cells sorted from blood. The V gene is TRBV6-1, the J gene TRBJ2-7, with unresolved D. The CDR3 nucleotides read TGTGCCAGCAGTGAATCGGGTAGTAGCTACGAGCAGTACTTC. The encoded protein is CASSESGSSYEQYF.